The 22 T cell receptor beta chains presented below share a single source sample, sequenced in a study of blood T cell repertoires in COVID-19. The table came from immunoSEQ multiplex PCR; TCRdb's copy has only in-frame clones and leaves some out. The sample includes 95,000 to 150,000 clones, about 85% of them seen just once. The sample taken for sequencing was peripheral blood. The receptor set was obtained from an elderly man with acute or convalescent COVID-19.

The chain couples TRBV6-2 or TRBV6-3 to TRBJ2-5, with a possible D match to TRBD1 (6 bases). The CDR3 sequence is 18 residues long. With 4 bases removed from V and 4 bases from J, the gap between germline ends came to 25 bases. Germline V lookup: CDR1 MNHEY, CDR2 SVGEGT. The CDR3 protein is CASSSAPTGFTSSETQYF. The CDR3 region has the DNA TGTGCCAGCAGTTCGGCCCCAACAGGGTTTACATCCTCAGAGACCCAGTACTTC.

The CDR3 reads CASSLTDRGGHYEQYF. The CDR3, as DNA: TGTGCCAGCAGTCTCACGGACAGGGGGGGTCACTACGAGCAGTACTTC. This chain links TRBV27 with TRBJ2-7; 10 nucleotides line up with TRBD1. The V segment lost 5 bases and the J segment 3 bases; nucleotides outside the gene matches: 10. In germline, CDR1 is MNHEY, CDR2 SMNVEV (reference sequence). The CDR3 covers 16 residues.

The chain has TRBV7-9 and TRBJ1-1; D may be TRBD1 (5 bases). CDR3 length: 11 residues. Trimming took 5 bases from V and 7 from J, leaving 8 bases between them. Germline lookup yields CDR1 SEHNR and CDR2 FQNEAQ (reference sequence). CDR3 region: CASSPGLEAFF. The CDR3 coding sequence is TGTGCCAGCAGCCCGGGACTTGAAGCTTTCTTT.

The chain links TRBV6-5 to TRBJ1-6; no firm D call. V was shortened by 9 bases and J by 0 bases, with 6 bases between the two germline ends. The CDR3 totals 13 residues. Per the germline V gene, CDR1 is MNHEY and CDR2 is SVGAGI. The CDR3 loop reads CASYPSYNSPLHF. Written as DNA, the CDR3 is TGTGCCAGTTATCCCTCCTATAATTCACCCCTCCACTTT.

The rearrangement joins TRBV13 to TRBJ2-7; D unclear. Germline V gives CDR1 PRHDT, CDR2 FYEKMQ (reference sequence). Deletions cut 5 bases from V and 3 bases from J, with 17 bases between. The CDR3 sequence is 15 residues long. The CDR3 DNA follows: TGTGCCAGCAGCCCGCGGCCCTCCTTCCTCTACGAGCAGTACTTC. This translates into CASSPRPSFLYEQYF.

This clone is a singleton in its sample. This chain connects TRBV7-2 to TRBJ1-1; TRBD1 aligns across 8 bases. Germline CDR1 SGHTA, CDR2 FQGNSA. This CDR3 has 16 amino acids. Trimming removed 5 bases from V and 1 base from J; junction bases left unmatched: 9. CDR3 sequence reads: CASSPGGRRGNTEAFF. CDR3 DNA sequence: TGTGCCAGCAGCCCAGGGGGCAGGAGGGGGAACACTGAAGCTTTCTTT.

The chain carries TRBV19 and TRBJ2-3, with D perhaps matching TRBD1 (5 bases). The CDR3 covers 17 residues. Trimming stripped 4 bases from V and 0 bases from J, with 17 bases between. Germline CDR1 LNHDA, CDR2 SQIVND (reference sequence). The CDR3 DNA sequence: TGTGCCAGTAGTACGTTTGGGGCAGCACTTAGCACAGATACGCAGTATTTT. The encoded protein is CASSTFGAALSTDTQYF. Full variable domain (missing parts from reference TRBV19 and TRBJ2-3): DGGITQSPKYLFRKEGQNVTLSCEQNLNHDAMYWYRQDPGQGLRLIYYSQIVNDFQKGDIAEGYSVSREKKESFPLTVTSAQKNPTAFYLCASSTFGAALSTDTQYFGPGTRLTVL.

The genes are TRBV5-5 and TRBJ1-6; 8 nucleotides match TRBD1. CDR3 size: 14 residues. The germline V gene encodes CDR1 SGHKS and CDR2 YYEKEE (reference sequence). V shed 4 bases, J shed 9 bases, and the junction held 6 bases outside the gene matches. As DNA, the CDR3 is TGTGCCAGCAGCCTCGGACAGGGACGTTCACCCCTCCACTTT. Its protein is CASSLGQGRSPLHF.

The chain couples TRBV6-5 to TRBJ1-4; no firm D call. This CDR3 comprises 14 residues. CDR1 is MNHEY, CDR2 SVGAGI, per germline. The V end was cut by 5 bases, the J end by 4 bases, with 11 bases between. This CDR3 reads CASSLTRDNEKLFF. CDR3 nucleotide sequence: TGTGCCAGCAGTCTGACGCGGGATAATGAAAAACTGTTTTTT.

The chain links TRBV10-3 to TRBJ2-1, with a tentative D call TRBD1 (5 bases). The CDR3 is 15 amino acids. V was cut by 6 bases and J by 3 bases, with 15 bases left in between. Germline V gives CDR1 ENHRY, CDR2 SYGVKD. CDR3 amino acids: CAIRPSGQFYNEQFF. CDR3 bases: TGTGCCATCAGACCTTCAGGGCAGTTCTACAATGAGCAGTTCTTC.

This chain joins TRBV5-1 and TRBJ2-3, with D maybe TRBD1 (6 bases). The CDR3 contains 17 residues. The V gene lost 4 bases and the J gene lost 1 base, with 19 bases spanning the gap. Germline CDR1 is SGHRS and CDR2 is YFSETQ. The CDR3 coding sequence is TGCGCCAGCAGCGCCTCCCCAGGGGCGAAAGGCACAGATACGCAGTATTTT. The encoded protein is CASSASPGAKGTDTQYF.

The chain joins TRBV13 to TRBJ2-2, with TRBD1 as a possible D gene (6 bases). V shed 6 bases and J shed 0 bases, with 11 bases lying between them. The CDR3 is 15 residues long. Germline lookup yields CDR1 PRHDT and CDR2 FYEKMQ (reference sequence). CDR3: CASSSGVANTGELFF. CDR3 in DNA: TGTGCCAGCAGTTCAGGGGTAGCGAACACCGGGGAGCTGTTTTTT.

This clone was counted once. The CDR3 nucleotides are TGTGCCAGCTCACCGAGTACCATTGGTGTCTTGAACACTGAAGCTTTCTTT. This codes for CASSPSTIGVLNTEAFF. The chain joins TRBV18 to TRBJ1-1; D gene unclear. The germline V and J ends were trimmed by 3 bases and 0 bases, with 17 bases remaining between them. CDR3 length: 17 residues. Germline CDR1 is KGHSH and CDR2 is LQKENI.

The chain couples TRBV6-5 to TRBJ2-7; maybe TRBD2 (5 bases). V dropped 5 bases and J dropped 2 bases, with 13 bases sitting between them. The V gene's germline CDR1 is MNHEY and CDR2 SVGAGI. This CDR3 comprises 14 residues. Here the CDR3 reads CASSRPGLPYEQYF. CDR3 DNA: TGTGCCAGCAGTCGACCCGGACTTCCCTACGAGCAGTACTTC.

The V call is TRBV5-1, the J call TRBJ1-5, with D possibly TRBD1 on 6 matching bases. The V end lost 4 bases, the J end lost 1 base, and 12 bases lay between the germline ends. Germline CDR1 reads SGHRS; CDR2 reads YFSETQ. The CDR3 consists of 15 residues. CDR3 loop: CASSTGLGSNQPQHF. DNA for the CDR3: TGCGCCAGCAGCACAGGGTTAGGGAGCAATCAGCCCCAGCATTTT.

As DNA, the CDR3 is TGCGCCAGCAGCCCCGACAGAAATCAGCCCCAGCATTTT. Translated: CASSPDRNQPQHF. The chain is built from TRBV5-1 and TRBJ1-5; possible D gene TRBD1, 5 bases. Per germline, CDR1 SGHRS and CDR2 YFSETQ. V was trimmed by 4 bases and J by 4 bases, leaving 9 bases between them. This CDR3 region has 13 residues.

V gene TRBV2 combines with J gene TRBJ2-5, with TRBD2 matching over 11 bases. The CDR3 has 16 residues. Per the germline V gene, CDR1 is SNHLY and CDR2 is FYNNEI. V lost 2 bases, J lost 5 bases, and 7 bases stayed unmatched. CDR3 sequence (DNA): TGTGCCAGCAGTGAAACTAGCGGGGGCCGGAATGAGACCCAGTACTTC. Protein product: CASSETSGGRNETQYF. Complete variable domain (other parts from reference TRBV2 and TRBJ2-5): EPEVTQTPSHQVTQMGQEVILRCVPISNHLYFYWYRQILGQKVEFLVSFYNNEISEKSEIFDDQFSVERPDGSNFTLKIRSTKLEDSAMYFCASSETSGGRNETQYFGPGTRLLVL.

This chain links TRBV20-1 with TRBJ2-7, with a weak D call TRBD2 (5 bases). Per the germline V gene, CDR1 is DFQATT and CDR2 is SNEGSKA (reference sequence). The V gene lost 3 bases and the J gene lost 4 bases, with 16 bases spanning the gap. This CDR3 has 14 residues. The CDR3 spells CSASKGSGFYEQYF. The CDR3 nucleotides are TGCAGTGCTAGTAAAGGGAGCGGCTTTTACGAGCAGTACTTC.

The genes are TRBV27 and TRBJ2-7; 8 bases are a match to TRBD2. The CDR3 consists of 15 residues. From germline, CDR1 is MNHEY and CDR2 SMNVEV (reference sequence). V shed 4 bases and J 2 bases; nucleotides not matched to a gene: 7. CDR3 in DNA: TGTGCCAGCAGTTCCCCTAGCGGGTCGACCTACGAGCAGTACTTC. Its protein product is CASSSPSGSTYEQYF.

This clone was detected a few times. The V call is TRBV5-4, the J call TRBJ2-7, with 11 nucleotides matching TRBD2. Germline CDR1 reads SGHNT; CDR2 reads YYREEE (reference sequence). The CDR3 covers 16 residues. The junction had 9 bases not matched to a gene; V was cut back by 4 bases and J by 3 bases. The CDR3 loop is CASSAETSGGLYEQYF. DNA for the CDR3: TGTGCCAGCAGCGCCGAAACTAGCGGGGGACTCTACGAGCAGTACTTC.

The chain employs TRBV10-3 and TRBJ2-2; D gene uncertain. Germline assignment: CDR1 ENHRY and CDR2 SYGVKD. CDR3 size: 16 residues. V was shortened by 0 bases and J by 4 bases, with 12 bases between the two germline ends. The CDR3 protein is CAISESRLGITGELFF. In DNA form, the CDR3 reads TGTGCCATCAGTGAGTCTCGACTCGGAATCACCGGGGAGCTGTTTTTT.

V and J are TRBV18 and TRBJ2-7; possible D gene TRBD1, 6 bases. Trimming took 3 bases from V and 1 from J, leaving 10 bases between them. The CDR3 has 14 amino acids. The V gene's germline CDR1 is KGHSH and CDR2 LQKENI. CDR3 sequence reads: CASSPWTASYEQYF. DNA of the CDR3: TGTGCCAGCTCACCTTGGACAGCTTCCTACGAGCAGTACTTC. Filled out from reference TRBV18 and TRBJ2-7, the complete variable domain reads NAGVMQNPRHLVRRRGQEARLRCSPMKGHSHVYWYRQLPEEGLKFMVYLQKENIIDESGMPKERFSAEFPKEGPSILRIQQVVRGDSAAYFCASSPWTASYEQYFGPGTRLTVT.